The 32 T cell receptor beta chains below come from one sample, sequenced in a study of blood T cell repertoires in COVID-19. Some clones are missing from TCRdb's copy, which holds only in-frame ones; the method was immunoSEQ multiplex PCR. The sample includes approximately 69,000 clones, around 76% of them seen just once. The sequenced material came from peripheral blood. These receptors were taken from an elderly woman with acute or convalescent COVID-19.

The genes are TRBV10-3 and TRBJ2-7, with 16 bases aligning to TRBD2. The germline V gene encodes CDR1 ENHRY and CDR2 SYGVKD. The junction had 6 bases not matched to a gene; V was cut back by 6 bases and J by 7 bases. CDR3 length: 15 residues. The CDR3 protein is CAIRGTSGRGGEQYF. The CDR3 DNA sequence: TGTGCCATCAGGGGGACTAGCGGGAGGGGTGGAGAGCAGTACTTC.

The rearrangement uses TRBV5-1 and TRBJ2-1; tentative D call: TRBD1 (6 bases). CDR3 length equals 15 residues. V lost 2 bases and J lost 10, with 19 bases in between. CDR1 SGHRS and CDR2 YFSETQ come from the germline V gene. CDR3 region: CASSLPGVQSGEQFF. CDR3 nucleotides: TGCGCCAGCAGCTTACCAGGGGTACAATCGGGGGAGCAGTTCTTC.

This rearrangement joins TRBV2 to TRBJ1-2; D ambiguous. Germline assignment: CDR1 SNHLY and CDR2 FYNNEI. This CDR3 has 13 amino acids. The V end was cut by 1 base, the J end by 6 bases, with 9 bases between. The DNA for the CDR3 is TGTGCCAGCAGTGAAGGGCGGGTGGATGGCTACACCTTC. It encodes CASSEGRVDGYTF.

The chain links TRBV6-1 to TRBJ1-3, with 7 bases lining up with TRBD1. Trimming removed 3 bases from V and 0 bases from J; junction bases left unmatched: 11. Germline V gene lookup returns CDR1 MNHNS and CDR2 SASEGT. The CDR3 covers 18 residues. The CDR3 here is CASSDTLRTGRSGNTIYF. The CDR3 bases are TGTGCCAGCAGTGACACACTCCGGACAGGTCGCTCTGGAAACACCATATATTTT.

J is TRBJ1-4 and V is TRBV28, with 8 nucleotides matching TRBD1. This CDR3 contains 13 residues. V trimming: 10 bases; J trimming: 6 bases; junction bases outside the gene matches: 7. Germline V gene lookup returns CDR1 MDHEN and CDR2 SYDVKM. CDR3 bases: TGTGCCACCCAGGGGGCGCAAGATGAAAAACTGTTTTTT. It specifies CATQGAQDEKLFF.

The V and J genes are TRBV18 and TRBJ2-3; D is undetermined. CDR1 and CDR2 from the germline V gene are KGHSH and LQKENI. V shed 3 bases and J shed 2 bases, with 12 bases lying between them. CDR3 length: 15 residues. In nucleotides, the CDR3 is TGTGCCAGCTCACCCCTACCCCGCAACACAGATACGCAGTATTTT. Protein: CASSPLPRNTDTQYF.

V gene TRBV18 combines with J gene TRBJ2-3, with 11 bases matching TRBD2. This CDR3 is built from 18 residues. The ends lost 4 bases at V and 3 bases at J; junction bases unmatched: 12. The germline V gene encodes CDR1 KGHSH and CDR2 LQKENI. The chain's CDR3 is CASSQIAGGERRTDTQYF. For the CDR3, the DNA is TGTGCCAGCTCACAAATAGCGGGAGGGGAAAGGAGGACAGATACGCAGTATTTT.

V is TRBV9 and J is TRBJ2-4, with TRBD2 identical over 7 bases. Germline CDR1 SGDLS, CDR2 YYNGEE. The CDR3 consists of 16 residues. The J segment lost 8 bases and the V segment lost 0 bases, leaving 11 bases of the junction unmatched. CDR3 amino acids: CASSVAGGDLTDIQYF. The DNA for the CDR3 is TGTGCCAGCAGCGTAGCTGGGGGGGACCTAACGGACATTCAGTACTTC.

V usage is TRBV19 and J usage is TRBJ1-5; 10 positions match TRBD1. The junction had 7 bases not matched to a gene; V was cut back by 4 bases and J by 7 bases. Germline CDR1 reads LNHDA; CDR2 reads SQIVND (reference sequence). This CDR3 has 15 residues. Written as DNA, the CDR3 is TGTGCCAGTAGTAACCGGGACAGGGGTCGACAGCCCCAGCATTTT. This gives the protein CASSNRDRGRQPQHF.

This clone came up a few times. V gene TRBV7-9 combines with J gene TRBJ2-5, with D perhaps TRBD1 (5 bases). Per the germline V gene, CDR1 is SEHNR and CDR2 is FQNEAQ (reference sequence). CDR3 size: 15 residues. Trimming left V 6 bases short and J 5 bases short, with 19 bases between. The chain's CDR3 is CASRRRGFHTETQYF. The DNA for the CDR3 is TGTGCCAGCAGGCGAAGGGGCTTTCATACGGAGACCCAGTACTTC.

This clone was recorded only once. V is TRBV27 and J is TRBJ2-7; 7 nucleotides agree with TRBD2. V gave up 6 bases and J gave up 2 bases; unmatched junction bases: 10. This CDR3 spans 15 amino acids. Looked up from germline, CDR1 is MNHEY and CDR2 is SMNVEV (reference sequence). The CDR3 loop is CASRVSGLGTYEQYF. In nucleotides, the CDR3 is TGTGCCAGCAGGGTAAGCGGACTAGGAACCTACGAGCAGTACTTC.

The CDR3 nucleotides read TGTGCCACGTCAGGAGGGTCTGGCGGGAGGTCAAATGAGCAGTTCTTC. It translates to CATSGGSGGRSNEQFF. J is TRBJ2-1 and V is TRBV15, with TRBD2 matching 8 bases. Trimming took 9 bases from V and 7 from J; bases not matched to a gene: 17. The CDR3 is 16 amino acids. Germline CDR1 and CDR2: LNHNV and YYDKDF (reference sequence).

The chain couples TRBV16 to TRBJ1-1; a possible D gene is TRBD1 (5 bases). Germline V CDR1 and CDR2: KGHSY, FQNENV. This CDR3 region has 14 residues. V lost 5 bases and J 5 bases, leaving 15 bases between the germline ends. The CDR3 DNA is TGTGCCAGCAGCTTCGGGGGGGGAAAGACTGAAGCTTTCTTT. This sequence encodes CASSFGGGKTEAFF.

This chain uses TRBV5-6 with TRBJ1-3, with no clear D. V was cut by 4 bases and J by 6 bases, with 20 bases left in between. The V gene's germline CDR1 is SGHDT and CDR2 YYEEEE. The CDR3 runs to 16 residues. The CDR3 sequence: CASSLLVGVAENTIYF. In nucleotides, the CDR3 is TGTGCCAGCAGCCTACTTGTCGGGGTGGCGGAAAACACCATATATTTT.

V gene TRBV5-6 combines with J gene TRBJ1-6; D might be TRBD1 (6 bases). The germline V and J ends were trimmed by 4 bases and 6 bases, with 17 bases remaining between them. The CDR3 totals 16 residues. Germline CDR1 reads SGHDT; CDR2 reads YYEEEE. The CDR3 here is CASSLWTESFNSPLHF. CDR3 sequence (DNA): TGTGCCAGCAGCCTCTGGACAGAAAGCTTTAATTCACCCCTCCACTTT.

J is TRBJ2-1 and V is TRBV7-2; no reliable D call. This CDR3 has 13 amino acids. The ends were cut back, 0 bases at V and 7 bases at J, with 7 bases in the middle. Germline CDR1 and CDR2: SGHTA and FQGNSA. The CDR3 here is CASSLALENEQFF. As DNA, the CDR3 is TGTGCCAGCAGCTTAGCTCTGGAGAATGAGCAGTTCTTC. The full variable domain, completed using reference TRBV7-2 and TRBJ2-1, is GAGVSQSPSNKVTEKGKDVELRCDPISGHTALYWYRQSLGQGLEFLIYFQGNSAPDKSGLPSDRFSAERTGGSVSTLTIQRTQQEDSAVYLCASSLALENEQFFGPGTRLTVL.

The CDR3 loop reads CASSGAGSNQPQHF. The CDR3 coding sequence is TGCGCCAGCTCAGGCGCAGGGAGCAATCAGCCCCAGCATTTT. The V gene is TRBV10-2, the J gene TRBJ1-5, with D possibly matching TRBD1 (5 bases). V gave up 8 bases and J gave up 1 base, with 12 bases separating them. CDR3 size: 14 residues. Per germline, CDR1 WSHSY and CDR2 SAAADI.

CDR3: CASSSTRGTRELFF. CDR3 nucleotide sequence: TGTGCCAGCAGCTCCACTAGGGGGACCAGGGAGCTGTTTTTT. The chain uses TRBV11-2 and TRBJ2-2, with D possibly being TRBD1 (6 bases). The CDR3 consists of 14 residues. Trimming shortened V by 4 bases and J by 9 bases, and 15 bases separated the two germline ends. The germline V gene encodes CDR1 SGHAT and CDR2 FQNNGV.

This clone was seen just once. Other DNA variants within this sample encode the same CDR3. The rearrangement links TRBV5-1 to TRBJ2-2; possibly TRBD1 for D (5 bases). This CDR3 is built from 13 residues. Germline loops: CDR1 SGHRS, CDR2 YFSETQ. V was trimmed by 3 bases and J by 5 bases, leaving 8 bases between them. The DNA for the CDR3 is TGCGCCAGCAGCTCCCAGGGAACCGGGGAGCTGTTTTTT. Translated, it gives CASSSQGTGELFF. Complete variable domain (other parts from reference TRBV5-1 and TRBJ2-2): KAGVTQTPRYLIKTRGQQVTLSCSPISGHRSVSWYQQTPGQGLQFLFEYFSETQRNKGNFPGRFSGRQFSNSRSEMNVSTLELGDSALYLCASSSQGTGELFFGEGSRLTVL.

The CDR3, as DNA: TGTGCCAGCAGCTATCCGGGACAGGGGTTGGAAAAACTGTTTTTT. Translated, it gives CASSYPGQGLEKLFF. The chain uses TRBV5-5 and TRBJ1-4; TRBD1 matches 10 bases. V lost 3 bases to trimming and J lost 8 bases; unmatched junction nucleotides: 7. This CDR3 contains 15 residues. Germline loops: CDR1 SGHKS, CDR2 YYEKEE (reference sequence).

In its sample, this clone was seen once. The chain recombines TRBV5-6 with TRBJ1-4; maybe TRBD1 (6 bases). The ends were cut back, 0 bases at V and 7 bases at J, with 16 bases in the middle. This CDR3 has 16 residues. Germline CDR1 is SGHDT and CDR2 is YYEEEE. CDR3: CASSLVQLQGSEKLFF. CDR3 DNA: TGTGCCAGCAGCTTGGTACAGCTACAGGGTTCTGAAAAACTGTTTTTT.

The CDR3: CASSQNRGPNQPQHF. The DNA for the CDR3 is TGTGCCAGCAGCCAAAACAGGGGCCCCAATCAGCCCCAGCATTTT. The V and J genes are TRBV3-1 (or the pseudogene TRBV3-2) and TRBJ1-5, with 7 bases fitting TRBD1. CDR1 and CDR2 from the germline V gene are LGHDT and YNNKEL (reference sequence). The CDR3 is 15 residues long. V was pared by 2 bases and J by 3 bases, with 4 bases of the junction left unmatched.

The chain joins TRBV6-5 to TRBJ2-3, with 13 bases fitting TRBD2. The V gene's germline CDR1 is MNHEY and CDR2 SVGAGI. The CDR3 contains 16 residues. V shed 4 bases and J 5 bases; nucleotides not matched to a gene: 6. CDR3 loop: CASSFGLAGARDTQYF. CDR3 DNA: TGTGCCAGCAGTTTTGGACTAGCGGGAGCTAGAGATACGCAGTATTTT.

This chain uses TRBV7-2 with TRBJ2-1, with D tentatively TRBD2 (6 bases). Per germline, CDR1 SGHTA and CDR2 FQGNSA. Trimming left V 2 bases short and J 7 bases short, with 18 bases between. This CDR3 is 16 amino acids long. CDR3 sequence: CASSLKQTSAGNEQFF. CDR3 DNA: TGTGCCAGCAGCTTAAAGCAGACTAGTGCGGGAAATGAGCAGTTCTTC.

A word on this clone: In the same sample, other DNA sequences code for this CDR3. V gene TRBV29-1 combines with J gene TRBJ2-7; D possibly corresponds to TRBD2 (6 bases). With 4 bases removed from V and 0 bases from J, the gap between germline ends came to 13 bases. The CDR3 length is 14 residues. The germline V gene encodes CDR1 SQVTM and CDR2 ANQGSEA. The CDR3 DNA reads as TGCAGCGTTGCCCCTGGGGGGAGCTCCTACGAGCAGTACTTC. It is translated as CSVAPGGSSYEQYF.

V and J are TRBV19 and TRBJ1-5, with D tentatively TRBD1 (5 bases). Germline V CDR1 and CDR2: LNHDA, SQIVND (reference sequence). Trimming cost V 8 bases and J 0 bases, with 11 bases left between them. The CDR3 length is 14 residues. The DNA for the CDR3 is TGTGCCAGTCACACCAGGGATAGCAATCAGCCCCAGCATTTT. It yields the protein CASHTRDSNQPQHF. Full variable domain (outside the CDR3, taken from reference TRBV19 and TRBJ1-5): DGGITQSPKYLFRKEGQNVTLSCEQNLNHDAMYWYRQDPGQGLRLIYYSQIVNDFQKGDIAEGYSVSREKKESFPLTVTSAQKNPTAFYLCASHTRDSNQPQHFGDGTRLSIL.

Turning to this clone: A read error may account for a junction end that differs from germline. This chain connects TRBV6-1 to TRBJ1-1; D not certain. CDR1 is MNHNS and CDR2 is SASEGT in the germline V gene. The CDR3 length is 15 residues. The CDR3 nucleotides read TGTGCCAGCAGTCAAGCCGGGATCATGAACACTGAAGCTTTCTTT. Translation: CASSQAGIMNTEAFF.

The genes are TRBV4-1 and TRBJ1-2; TRBD1 aligns across 7 bases. The length of the CDR3 is 15 residues. In germline, CDR1 is MGHRA, CDR2 YSYEKL. With 0 bases clipped from V and 14 bases from J, the junction kept 15 bases outside the gene matches. The CDR3 DNA follows: TGCGCCAGCAGCCAAGAATTTCAGGGGACAGACAGAAGGACCTTC. This codes for CASSQEFQGTDRRTF.

V and J are TRBV4-1 and TRBJ2-1, with TRBD2 matching over 14 bases. This CDR3 contains 17 residues. The ends lost 1 base at V and 8 bases at J; junction bases unmatched: 7. Per the germline V gene, CDR1 is MGHRA and CDR2 is YSYEKL. CDR3 residues: CASSQGDGTSGRDEQFF. CDR3 DNA: TGCGCCAGCAGCCAAGGGGACGGGACTAGCGGGAGAGATGAGCAGTTCTTC.

The rearrangement joins TRBV6-6 to TRBJ2-2; 9 bases are a match to TRBD1. The CDR3 spans 16 residues. V gave up 6 bases and J gave up 4 bases; unmatched junction bases: 9. CDR1 and CDR2 from the germline V gene are MNHNY and SVGAGI (reference sequence). The CDR3 spells CASRPTGGRSTGELFF. CDR3 sequence (DNA): TGTGCCAGCAGACCGACAGGGGGACGGAGCACCGGGGAGCTGTTTTTT.

J is TRBJ2-5 and V is TRBV19; no firm D call. Germline CDR1 and CDR2: LNHDA and SQIVND (reference sequence). Deletions cut 3 bases from V and 2 bases from J, with 7 bases between. The CDR3 is made up of 13 amino acids. The CDR3 DNA follows: TGTGCCAGTAGTATGTCGGTGCAAGAGACCCAGTACTTC. Translating it yields CASSMSVQETQYF.

The chain is built from TRBV19 and TRBJ1-1, with TRBD1 matching over 9 bases. Germline loops: CDR1 LNHDA, CDR2 SQIVND (reference sequence). The trim removed 4 bases at V and 1 base at J, leaving 13 bases unmatched. This CDR3 region has 18 residues. The CDR3 loop reads CASSTQWTGAARNTEAFF. DNA of the CDR3: TGTGCCAGTAGTACCCAGTGGACAGGGGCCGCCAGGAACACTGAAGCTTTCTTT.